These T cell receptor beta chains were read from a single sample in a study of siplizumab effects on memory and regulatory T cells. Generated by immunoSEQ multiplex PCR, the TCRdb table keeps only in-frame clones and is missing some. Here the sample spans tens of thousands of clones, over 80% being singletons. Sequences were obtained from Tregs sorted from blood. The receptors shown here come from a human donor in good health. Both conserved end residues are trimmed from each CDR3.

v_call	j_call	cdr3_aa
TRBV6-1	TRBJ2-7	ASSETLGVTRYEQY
TRBV10-2	TRBJ2-3	ASSEGTSGSLAADTQY
TRBV7-9	TRBJ1-2	ASSLMTDSYGYT
TRBV29-1	TRBJ1-4	SVEGGGTINEKLF
TRBV9	TRBJ2-3	ASSVAGYVTDTQY
TRBV20-1	TRBJ2-5	SASQETQY
TRBV14	TRBJ2-4	ASSQDGGPKKNIQY
TRBV10-3	TRBJ2-7	AISESGTSGEQY
TRBV5-1	TRBJ2-7	ASSLDGSTYEQY
TRBV19	TRBJ1-3	ASSRRQGASIGNTIY
TRBV10-2	TRBJ2-2	ASRGLGGLGNTGELF
TRBV9	TRBJ2-2	ASSPKLANTGELF
TRBV6-5	TRBJ2-1	ASSYSASGYNEQF
TRBV6-6	TRBJ2-1	ASSRLAGGYNEQF
TRBV4-2	TRBJ2-3	ASSPGGADTDTQY
TRBV6-5	TRBJ1-6	ASTNGQYNSPLH
TRBV4-2	TRBJ2-7	ASSLKSRVEQY
TRBV2	TRBJ2-2	ASPKTSLNTGELF
TRBV6-5	TRBJ1-5	ASTRGSNQPQH
TRBV2	TRBJ2-5	ASRAIKGTGGKETQY
TRBV2	TRBJ2-7	ASSVGTGPYEQY
TRBV30	TRBJ1-6	AWSAGTPSPLH
TRBV29-1	TRBJ2-2	SVQGNTGELF
TRBV5-1	TRBJ2-2	ASSGLTGELF
TRBV6-6	TRBJ2-1	ASSPIRVVNEQF
TRBV19	TRBJ2-1	ASSSRLAGYNEQF
TRBV5-1	TRBJ1-1	ASSLRSDTEAF
TRBV2	TRBJ2-5	ASSAGGAETQY
TRBV7-2	TRBJ2-4	ASSRGTETAKNIQY
TRBV28	TRBJ2-4	ASRLRFAKNIQY
TRBV5-4	TRBJ1-1	ASSLQGNTEAF
TRBV5-5	TRBJ2-2	ASSLTAGANTGELF
TRBV5-8	TRBJ1-5	ASSPRQFSNQPQH
TRBV18	TRBJ2-2	ASSPSGDRGNTGELF
TRBV5-1	TRBJ2-7	ASSLEGLTHEQY
TRBV7-2	TRBJ1-1	ASRFGGSGTEAF
TRBV9	TRBJ2-5	ASSVALAGNMETQY
TRBV6-1	TRBJ2-1	ASSEREWRADEQF
TRBV7-2	TRBJ1-1	ASSLRLKGTEAF